These T cell receptor beta chains were read from a single sample in a study of cytomegalovirus exposure and HLA in healthy donors. The protocol was immunoSEQ multiplex PCR, while the TCRdb copy is restricted to in-frame clones and leaves out a portion. The repertoire holds around 150,000 clones, with 70% to 85% as singletons. What was sequenced was PBMCs. The receptors here all came from a man between 40 and 49 years old in good health and CMV-seronegative. CDR3s include the opening cysteine and the closing phenylalanine or tryptophan. The D gene is left open where the match is weak. Only part of the rows carry a size: once, few, many, or a class if the clone is expanded.

d_gene | j_gene | abundance | v_gene | CDR3nt | CDR3aa
. | TRBJ1-3 | . | TRBV30 | TGTGCCTGGAGGAAACAGGGAGCGAAGCTCACCATATATTTT | CAWRKQGAKLTIYF
TRBD2 | TRBJ2-5 | . | TRBV27 | TGTGCCAGCTCTCTAGCGGGGGGGCTAAGAGAGACCCAGTACTTC | CASSLAGGLRETQYF
TRBD1 | TRBJ2-7 | . | TRBV10-3 | TGTGCCATCAGTGCCGACAGGGGGGATGACGAGCAGTACTTC | CAISADRGDDEQYF
. | TRBJ1-5 | . | TRBV2 | TGTGCCAGCAGTCGGTCCGGAGAACAGCCCCAGCATTTT | CASSRSGEQPQHF
TRBD2 | TRBJ2-2 | . | TRBV19 | TGTGCCAGTAGTATAGCCCGACTAGCGAAGAACACCGGGGAGCTGTTTTTT | CASSIARLAKNTGELFF
. | TRBJ2-1 | . | TRBV28 | TGTGCCAGCAGTCAATTAAGGTCGGGGGATTTCAATGAGCAGTTCTTC | CASSQLRSGDFNEQFF
. | TRBJ2-7 | few | TRBV7-9 | TGTGCCAGCAGCTTAGATTTGAGGGAGAAGGAGCAGTACTTC | CASSLDLREKEQYF
. | TRBJ1-4 | few | TRBV27 | TGTGCCAGCAGGACAGGAAGTGAAAAACTGTTTTTT | CASRTGSEKLFF
. | TRBJ2-7 | . | TRBV4-2 | TGTGCCAGCAGCGGGAGTTCGGGCTACGAGCAGTACTTC | CASSGSSGYEQYF
TRBD1 | TRBJ1-3 | . | TRBV18 | TGTGCCAGCTCCCTTGGACAGGGAATCCCTGGAAACACCATATATTTT | CASSLGQGIPGNTIYF
. | TRBJ1-3 | . | TRBV9 | TGTGCCAGCAGCGTAGTAGAGGACACCATATATTTT | CASSVVEDTIYF
. | TRBJ2-5 | . | TRBV6-1 | TGTGCCAGCAGTGTCCCGGAGTACCAAGAGACCCAGTACTTC | CASSVPEYQETQYF
. | TRBJ2-7 | . | TRBV5-5 | TGTGCCAGCAGCTTGGACCCAGGCTTGCCCTACGAGCAGTACTTC | CASSLDPGLPYEQYF
. | TRBJ2-1 | . | TRBV15 | TGTGCCACCAGCAGAGACGCAGGGGACATAACTCAGTTCTTC | CATSRDAGDITQFF
. | TRBJ1-2 | . | TRBV6-1 | TGTGCCAGCAGTGAGAGGGGGAGCTATGGCTACACCTTC | CASSERGSYGYTF
TRBD1 | TRBJ1-5 | . | TRBV19 | TGTGCCAGTGGCAGGGGGGACGGGCCCCAGCATTTT | CASGRGDGPQHF
TRBD2 | TRBJ2-7 | . | TRBV28 | TGTGCCAGTGGGACTAGCGGGGGCGTTGGAGGTTTCGAGCAGTACTTC | CASGTSGGVGGFEQYF
. | TRBJ2-1 | . | TRBV6-6 | TGTGCCAGCAGTTACGCAGGTAGTGAGCAGTTCTTC | CASSYAGSEQFF
. | TRBJ2-3 | . | TRBV4-2 | TGTGCCAGCAGCCAGGACACGACAGATACGCAGTATTTT | CASSQDTTDTQYF
. | TRBJ2-2 | . | TRBV7-3 | TGTGCCAGCAGCCCCCGGGCGGGGTCCGGGGAGCTGTTTTTT | CASSPRAGSGELFF
. | TRBJ1-2 | few | TRBV27 | TGTGCCAGCAGTTACGACAGCAACATGGGCTACACCTTC | CASSYDSNMGYTF
TRBD1 | TRBJ1-2 | . | TRBV5-1 | TGCGCCAGCAGCTTGGAGGGACAGGGGACCAAGGGCTACACCTTC | CASSLEGQGTKGYTF
. | TRBJ1-1 | . | TRBV30 | TGTGCCTGTGGGGACACGGTGACTGAAGCTTTCTTT | CACGDTVTEAFF
TRBD1 | TRBJ2-2 | . | TRBV29-1 | TGCAGCGTTTTTCCCGGGACAGGGTCGAACACCGGGGAGCTGTTTTTT | CSVFPGTGSNTGELFF
. | TRBJ1-4 | . | TRBV5-6 | TGTGCCAGCAGCCCGTTCGGGAGCACTAATGAAAAACTGTTTTTT | CASSPFGSTNEKLFF
TRBD2 | TRBJ2-3 | . | TRBV6-5 | TGTGCCAGCAGTCGACGGGAGGCCACAGATACGCAGTATTTT | CASSRREATDTQYF
. | TRBJ1-1 | few | TRBV5-6 | TGTGCCAGCAGCTTTCGTCGAGGGGGAACTGAAGCTTTCTTT | CASSFRRGGTEAFF
TRBD1 | TRBJ2-3 | . | TRBV11-3 | TGTGCCAGCAGTCACCGACAGGGACAAACAGATACGCAGTATTTT | CASSHRQGQTDTQYF
. | TRBJ2-7 | . | TRBV5-4 | TGTGCCAGCAGCTCCGGACAGAGCTACGAGCAGTACTTC | CASSSGQSYEQYF
TRBD1 | TRBJ2-1 | . | TRBV13 | TGTGCCAGCAGCTTACAACAGGGGCAATACAATGAGCAGTTCTTC | CASSLQQGQYNEQFF
TRBD1 | TRBJ1-2 | . | TRBV18 | TGTGCCAGCGAGGGCCAGGGACAGCGAGGAGGCTACACCTTC | CASEGQGQRGGYTF
TRBD1 | TRBJ1-1 | once | TRBV5-1 | TGCGCCAGCAAAGGACAGGGGGCGGTTGAAGCTTTCTTT | CASKGQGAVEAFF
. | TRBJ2-6 | . | TRBV7-9 | TGTGCCAGCCGTTCGCGTCTATCTGGGGCCAACGTCCTGACTTTC | CASRSRLSGANVLTF
. | TRBJ2-2 | . | TRBV6-6 | TGTGCCAGCCGGAGAACAGGGAACACCGGGGAGCTGTTTTTT | CASRRTGNTGELFF
. | TRBJ1-1 | few | TRBV6-1 | TGTGCCAGCAGTGAGGAGGGGCGCACTGAAGCTTTCTTT | CASSEEGRTEAFF
. | TRBJ2-7 | . | TRBV5-4 | TGTGCCAGCAGCTTCTGGGGTGCGGGGACCCGCTACGAGCAGTACTTC | CASSFWGAGTRYEQYF
. | TRBJ2-6 | . | TRBV18 | TGTGCCAGCTCACCATCGGGCTCTGGGGCCAACGTCCTGACTTTC | CASSPSGSGANVLTF
TRBD2 | TRBJ2-2 | . | TRBV6-5 | TGTGCCAGCAGTTTCCTACTAGCGGGGATCACCGGGGAGCTGTTTTTT | CASSFLLAGITGELFF
. | TRBJ1-2 | few | TRBV28 | TGTGCCAGCAGTTCCAGCACAGGGTTCTATGGCTACACCTTC | CASSSSTGFYGYTF
. | TRBJ2-7 | once | TRBV4-3 | TGCGCCAGCAGCCAAGCGGACAGACTGAAAGCCTACGAGCAGTACTTC | CASSQADRLKAYEQYF
TRBD1 | TRBJ2-3 | . | TRBV11-1 | TGTGCCAGCAGCTTAGGGGACAGAGACACAGATACGCAGTATTTT | CASSLGDRDTDTQYF
TRBD1 | TRBJ2-5 | . | TRBV5-4 | TGTGCCAGCAGCGGCGGACAGGGGGCGGGCGAGACCCAGTACTTC | CASSGGQGAGETQYF
TRBD2 | TRBJ2-5 | . | TRBV7-9 | TGTGCCAGCAGTTTAGCGGGGCCGTACCAAGAGACCCAGTACTTC | CASSLAGPYQETQYF
TRBD2 | TRBJ2-5 | . | TRBV7-9 | TGTGCCAGCAGCAAAGAGCGGGGCCGGAAAGAGACCCAGTACTTC | CASSKERGRKETQYF
TRBD1 | TRBJ2-5 | few | TRBV4-1 | TGCGCCAGCAGCCAAGCCTGGACAGGCCAAGAGACCCAGTACTTC | CASSQAWTGQETQYF
TRBD2 | TRBJ2-3 | . | TRBV7-2 | TGTGCCAGCAGCCGCAGAACCGGGACTAGCGGGGATACGCAGTATTTT | CASSRRTGTSGDTQYF
. | TRBJ2-1 | . | TRBV11-2 | TGTGCCAGCAGCTTATTGGAGGGTTACAATGAGCAGTTCTTC | CASSLLEGYNEQFF
. | TRBJ2-4 | . | TRBV2 | TGTGCCAGCAGTGGTGGAGGGTCTATAGCCAAAAACATTCAGTACTTC | CASSGGGSIAKNIQYF
. | TRBJ2-7 | once | TRBV30 | TGTGCCTGGAGCGACGGGAGCTCCTACGAGCAGTACTTC | CAWSDGSSYEQYF
TRBD2 | TRBJ2-7 | . | TRBV30 | TGTGCCTGGAGTCTGGGAGGGGTGGCCTACGAGCAGTACTTC | CAWSLGGVAYEQYF
TRBD1 | TRBJ2-1 | . | TRBV7-9 | TGTGCCAGCAGCTTAGCGCTCGGACAGGGGACTGAGCAGTTCTTC | CASSLALGQGTEQFF
. | TRBJ1-2 | . | TRBV5-6 | TGTGCCAGCAGCTTGCGCTTGGCAGTCGGAGCGTTC | CASSLRLAVGAF
. | TRBJ1-1 | . | TRBV5-6 | TGTGCCAGCAGCTTGGGATCGTCGGGAAACATCGCTGAAGCTTTCTTT | CASSLGSSGNIAEAFF
. | TRBJ2-7 | . | TRBV28 | TGTGCCAGCAGTCCCCAGGCGACAGGCTTGCGAGAGCAGTACTTC | CASSPQATGLREQYF